The source of this TCR beta chain is a study of T-cell memory formation after mild COVID-19. Study outcomes and limitations: The authors left the SARS-CoV-2 specificity of second-wave clones peaking on day 37 unconfirmed. Detection of some responders pre-infection suggested pre-existing cross-reactive memory T cells participated. CD4/CD8 balance held among clones contracting day 15 to 85, and later expanders leaned CD4+.

Using constant-segment primers, 5'RACE produced TCR alpha and TCR beta cDNA libraries carrying sample barcodes and UMIs. TCRdb re-called the 5' RACE reads through MiXCR, storing one row per CDR3 protein. Among some 450,000 distinct CDR3 sequences, 15% to 20% were seen once, and the ten largest hold 20% to 25%. This clonotype appeared a few times. The antigen is not known. The conserved closing phenylalanine or tryptophan is absent in this CDR3, likely reflecting a read error. The DNA is left out, because the CDR3 cannot be placed on it with certainty; the CDR3 is given as TCRdb lists it. Sequenced: PBMCs or a T cell subset sorted from them (not recorded which). The TCR was taken from a man aged 18 to 30 who had mild COVID-19 (a few samples of this study predate the infection). Cell type and time point are not known.

The CDR3 protein is CASRRTGTPRY. The rearrangement uses TRBV7-9 and TRBJ2-5; the table gives TRBD1 as D, unverified against the DNA. The CDR3 numbers 11 amino acids, ends counted. Germline assignment: CDR1 SEHNR and CDR2 FQNEAQ (reference sequence).